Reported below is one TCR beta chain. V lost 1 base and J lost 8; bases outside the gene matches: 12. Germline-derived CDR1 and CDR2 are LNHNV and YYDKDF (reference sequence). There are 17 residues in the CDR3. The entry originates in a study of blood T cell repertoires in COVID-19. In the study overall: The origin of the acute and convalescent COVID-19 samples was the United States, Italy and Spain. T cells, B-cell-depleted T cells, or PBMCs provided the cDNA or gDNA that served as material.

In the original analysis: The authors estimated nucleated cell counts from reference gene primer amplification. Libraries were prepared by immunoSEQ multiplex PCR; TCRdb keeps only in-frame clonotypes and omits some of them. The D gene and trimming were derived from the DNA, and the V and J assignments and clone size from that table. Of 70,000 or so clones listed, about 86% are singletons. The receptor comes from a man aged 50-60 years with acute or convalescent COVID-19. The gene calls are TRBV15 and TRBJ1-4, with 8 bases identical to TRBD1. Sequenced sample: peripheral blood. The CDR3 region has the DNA TGTGCCACCAGCAGAGGAAACCTGCGGACAGGGCGCGAAAAACTGTTTTTT. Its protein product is CATSRGNLRTGREKLFF.